The text below deals with one T cell receptor beta chain. This clonotype has just a few counts. It has no known antigen specificity. The input lacks base qualities; no much larger clone sits a single base away. This sample is drawn from a study of response to subunit inactivated influenza vaccine (dated by TCRdb to 2017 to 2018). With regard to the full study: Deep quantitative profiling of the T cell receptor repertoire was used in the study to follow responses to a trivalent subunit inactivated influenza vaccine.

Library creation used RT-PCR. Sequenced using an Illumina HiSeq 2500. Through fastp at Q25 and MiXCR, TCRdb rebuilt clones from the public reads, retaining in-frame beta chains. Rows matching on CDR3 protein sequence are summarized as one entry with the most common DNA and genes. The sample table lists roughly 180,000 distinct CDR3 sequences, around 8.8% of them with a count of one. In total, the top ten clones hold roughly 10% of the sample. Overall study results and their limits: It was suggested by the authors that each seasonal influenza vaccination may recruit only a limited number of new T cells.

Spanning cysteine to phenylalanine, the CDR3 consists of 13 amino acids. Only the CDR3 portion is preserved as DNA: 39 bases, with reading frame beginning at the first base. As encoded in the germline V gene, CDR1 is SQVTM while CDR2 is ANQGSEA. After removal of 4 bases from V and 5 bases from J, the junction retains 7 bases not matched to a gene. The sample in question was non-naive T cells sorted from PBMCs, obtained on the day of vaccination. The intended sense of this specimen's cell subset or site label: memory T cell fraction. The sequence joins TRBV29-1 to TRBJ2-5; TRBD2 fits 7 bases in the junction. This TCR derives from a man aged 45-60 years who received an inactivated influenza vaccine. Donor details come from another sample of the same person, matched by shared clones. The DNA reads TGCAGCGTTGGTGAGGGAGGGTGGGAGACCCAGTACTTC. Its coded protein is CSVGEGGWETQYF.